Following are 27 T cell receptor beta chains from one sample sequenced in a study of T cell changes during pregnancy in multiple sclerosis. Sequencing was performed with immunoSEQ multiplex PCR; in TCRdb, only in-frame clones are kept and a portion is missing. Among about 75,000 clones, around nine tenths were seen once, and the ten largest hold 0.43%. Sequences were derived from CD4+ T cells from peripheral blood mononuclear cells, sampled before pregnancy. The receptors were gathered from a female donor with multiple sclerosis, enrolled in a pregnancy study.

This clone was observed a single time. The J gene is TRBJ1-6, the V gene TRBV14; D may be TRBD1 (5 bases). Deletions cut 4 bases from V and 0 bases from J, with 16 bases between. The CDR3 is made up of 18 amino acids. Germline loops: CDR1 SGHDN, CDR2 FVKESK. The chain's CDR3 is CASSPYRGASSYNSPLHF. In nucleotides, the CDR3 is TGTGCCAGCAGCCCCTACCGCGGGGCGAGCTCCTATAATTCACCCCTCCACTTT.

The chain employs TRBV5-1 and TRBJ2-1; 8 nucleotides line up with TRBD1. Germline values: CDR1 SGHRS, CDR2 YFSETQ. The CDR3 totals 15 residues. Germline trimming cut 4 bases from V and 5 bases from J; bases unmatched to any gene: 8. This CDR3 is CASSPTGVLHNEQFF. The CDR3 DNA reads TGCGCCAGCAGCCCGACAGGGGTTCTTCACAATGAGCAGTTCTTC.

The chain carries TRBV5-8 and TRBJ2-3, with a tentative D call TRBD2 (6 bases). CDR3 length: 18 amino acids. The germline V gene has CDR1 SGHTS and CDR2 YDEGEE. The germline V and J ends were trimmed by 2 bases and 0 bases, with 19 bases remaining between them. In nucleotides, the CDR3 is TGTGCCAGCAGCTTATGGGGTTTGACTAGTCGCAGCACAGATACGCAGTATTTT. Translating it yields CASSLWGLTSRSTDTQYF.

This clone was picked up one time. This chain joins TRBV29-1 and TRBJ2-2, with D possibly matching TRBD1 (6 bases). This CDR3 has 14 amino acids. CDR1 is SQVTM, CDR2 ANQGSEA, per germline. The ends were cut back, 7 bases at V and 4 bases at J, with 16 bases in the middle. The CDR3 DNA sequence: TGCAGCGGAGGGGTAGGGGGTTTCACCGGGGAGCTGTTTTTT. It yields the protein CSGGVGGFTGELFF.

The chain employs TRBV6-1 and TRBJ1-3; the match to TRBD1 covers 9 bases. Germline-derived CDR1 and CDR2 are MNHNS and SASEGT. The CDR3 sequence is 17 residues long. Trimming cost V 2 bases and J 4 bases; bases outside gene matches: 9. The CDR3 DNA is TGTGCCAGCAGTGAAACTAGCGGGACAGGGTTCGGAAACACCATATATTTT. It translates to CASSETSGTGFGNTIYF.

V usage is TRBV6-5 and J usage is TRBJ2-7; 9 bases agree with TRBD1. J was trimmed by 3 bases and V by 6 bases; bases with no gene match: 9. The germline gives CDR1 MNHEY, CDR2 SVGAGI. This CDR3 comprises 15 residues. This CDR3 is CASRRPGQGNYEQYF. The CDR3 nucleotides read TGTGCCAGCAGAAGGCCGGGACAGGGAAACTACGAGCAGTACTTC.

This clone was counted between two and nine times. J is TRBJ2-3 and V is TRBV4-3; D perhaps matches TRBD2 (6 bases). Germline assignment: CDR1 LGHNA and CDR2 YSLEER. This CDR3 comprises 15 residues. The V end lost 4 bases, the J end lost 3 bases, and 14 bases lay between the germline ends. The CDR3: CASSPSGVATDTQYF. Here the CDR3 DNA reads TGCGCCAGCAGCCCCTCGGGGGTGGCGACAGATACGCAGTATTTT.

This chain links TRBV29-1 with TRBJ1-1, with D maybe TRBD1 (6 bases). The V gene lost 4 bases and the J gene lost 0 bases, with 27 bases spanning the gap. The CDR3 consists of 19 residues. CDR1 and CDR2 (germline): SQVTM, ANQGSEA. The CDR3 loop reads CSVGGIGFDRTLMNTEAFF. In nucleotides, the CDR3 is TGCAGCGTTGGGGGAATTGGCTTCGACAGGACCCTCATGAACACTGAAGCTTTCTTT.

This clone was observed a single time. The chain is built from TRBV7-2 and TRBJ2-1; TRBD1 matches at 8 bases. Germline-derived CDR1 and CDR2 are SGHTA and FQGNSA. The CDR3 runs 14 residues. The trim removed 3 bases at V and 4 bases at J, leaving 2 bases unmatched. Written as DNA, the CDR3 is TGTGCCAGCAGCTTGACAGGGGAATACAATGAGCAGTTCTTC. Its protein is CASSLTGEYNEQFF.

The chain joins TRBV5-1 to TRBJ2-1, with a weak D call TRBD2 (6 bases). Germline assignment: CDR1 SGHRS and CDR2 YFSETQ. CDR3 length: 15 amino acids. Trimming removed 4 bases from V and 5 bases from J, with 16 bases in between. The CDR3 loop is CASSATRRGDNEQFF. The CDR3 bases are TGCGCCAGCAGCGCCACTAGGAGGGGTGACAATGAGCAGTTCTTC.

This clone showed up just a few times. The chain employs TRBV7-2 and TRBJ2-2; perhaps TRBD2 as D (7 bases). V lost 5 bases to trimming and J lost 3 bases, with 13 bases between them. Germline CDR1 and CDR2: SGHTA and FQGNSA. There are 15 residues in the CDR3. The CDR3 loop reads CASSPGGLYTGELFF. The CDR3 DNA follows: TGTGCCAGCAGCCCCGGGGGGCTGTACACCGGGGAGCTGTTTTTT.

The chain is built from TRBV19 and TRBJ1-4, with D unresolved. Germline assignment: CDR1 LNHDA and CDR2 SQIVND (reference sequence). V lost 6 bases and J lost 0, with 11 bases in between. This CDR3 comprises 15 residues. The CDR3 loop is CASSGTVSTNEKLFF. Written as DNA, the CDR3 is TGTGCCAGTAGCGGAACAGTTTCAACTAATGAAAAACTGTTTTTT.

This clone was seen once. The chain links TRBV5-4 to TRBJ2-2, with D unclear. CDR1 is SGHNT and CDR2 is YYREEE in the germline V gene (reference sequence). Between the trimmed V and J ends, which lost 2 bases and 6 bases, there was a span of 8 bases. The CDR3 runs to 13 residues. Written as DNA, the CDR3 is TGTGCCAGCAGCTTCGCGGCGTCCGGGGAGCTGTTTTTT. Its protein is CASSFAASGELFF.

The CDR3, as DNA: TGTGCCAGCAGTGAGGAAACCGGGACAGGGGGACAGCCCCAGCATTTT. Protein product: CASSEETGTGGQPQHF. The V and J genes are TRBV2 and TRBJ1-5; 11 bases match TRBD1. The CDR3 totals 16 residues. The ends lost 3 bases at V and 7 bases at J; junction bases unmatched: 8. CDR1 is SNHLY and CDR2 is FYNNEI in the germline V gene.

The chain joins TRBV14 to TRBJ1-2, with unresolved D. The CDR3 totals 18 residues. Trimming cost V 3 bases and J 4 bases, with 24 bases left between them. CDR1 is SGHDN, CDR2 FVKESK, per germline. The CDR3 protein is CASSHLPRSARGGYGYTF. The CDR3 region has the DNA TGTGCCAGCAGCCACCTCCCAAGGTCAGCAAGAGGAGGCTATGGCTACACCTTC.

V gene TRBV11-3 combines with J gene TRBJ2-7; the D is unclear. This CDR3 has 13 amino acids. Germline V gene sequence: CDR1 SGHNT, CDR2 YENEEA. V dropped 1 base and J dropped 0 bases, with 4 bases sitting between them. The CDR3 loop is CASSLVRSYEQYF. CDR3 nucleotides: TGTGCCAGCAGCTTAGTTCGCTCCTACGAGCAGTACTTC.

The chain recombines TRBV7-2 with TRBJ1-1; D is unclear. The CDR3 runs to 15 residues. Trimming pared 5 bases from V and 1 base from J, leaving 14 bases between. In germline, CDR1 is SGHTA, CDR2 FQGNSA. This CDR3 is CASSTTVGRNTEAFF. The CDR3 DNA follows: TGTGCCAGCAGCACCACCGTGGGGAGGAACACTGAAGCTTTCTTT.

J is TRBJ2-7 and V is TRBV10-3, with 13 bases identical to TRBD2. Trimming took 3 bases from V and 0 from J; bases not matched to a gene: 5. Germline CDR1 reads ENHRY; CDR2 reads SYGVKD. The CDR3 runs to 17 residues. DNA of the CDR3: TGTGCCATCAGTGAAGGACTAGCGGGGGAACGCTCCTACGAGCAGTACTTC. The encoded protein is CAISEGLAGERSYEQYF.

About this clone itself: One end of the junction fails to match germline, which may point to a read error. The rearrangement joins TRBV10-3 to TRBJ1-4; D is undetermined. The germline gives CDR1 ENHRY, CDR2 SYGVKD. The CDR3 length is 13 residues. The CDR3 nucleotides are TGTGCCATCAGTGAACAGCTTAATGAAAAATTGTTTTTT. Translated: CAISEQLNEKLFF.

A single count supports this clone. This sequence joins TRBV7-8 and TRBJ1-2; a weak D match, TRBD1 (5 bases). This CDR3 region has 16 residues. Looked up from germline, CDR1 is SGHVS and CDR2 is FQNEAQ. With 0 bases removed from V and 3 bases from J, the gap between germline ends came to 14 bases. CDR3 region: CASSLALAGWDYGYTF. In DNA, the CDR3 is TGTGCCAGCAGCTTAGCTCTCGCAGGGTGGGACTATGGCTACACCTTC.

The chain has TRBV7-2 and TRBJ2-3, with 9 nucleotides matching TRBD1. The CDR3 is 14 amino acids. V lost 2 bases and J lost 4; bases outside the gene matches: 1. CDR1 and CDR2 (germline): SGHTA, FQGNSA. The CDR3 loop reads CASSLRTGADTQYF. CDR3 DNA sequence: TGTGCCAGCAGCTTACGGACAGGGGCAGATACGCAGTATTTT.

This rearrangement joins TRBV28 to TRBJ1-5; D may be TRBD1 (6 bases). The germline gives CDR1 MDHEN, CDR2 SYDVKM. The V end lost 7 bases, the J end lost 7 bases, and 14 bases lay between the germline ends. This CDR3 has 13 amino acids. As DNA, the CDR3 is TGTGCCAGCACCCATGACAGGTTCCAGCCCCAGCATTTT. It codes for CASTHDRFQPQHF.

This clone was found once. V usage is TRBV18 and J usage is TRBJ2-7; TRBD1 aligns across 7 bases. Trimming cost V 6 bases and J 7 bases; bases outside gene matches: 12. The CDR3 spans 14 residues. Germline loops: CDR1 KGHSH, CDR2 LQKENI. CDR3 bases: TGTGCCAGCTCCCTGACAGGGTCCGGGTGGGAGCAGTACTTC. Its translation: CASSLTGSGWEQYF.

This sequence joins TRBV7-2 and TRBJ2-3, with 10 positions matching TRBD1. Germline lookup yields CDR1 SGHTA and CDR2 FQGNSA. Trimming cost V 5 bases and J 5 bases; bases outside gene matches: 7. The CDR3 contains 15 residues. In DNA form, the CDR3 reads TGTGCCAGCAGCCTCCGACAGGGGGCCGGAGATACGCAGTATTTT. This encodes CASSLRQGAGDTQYF.

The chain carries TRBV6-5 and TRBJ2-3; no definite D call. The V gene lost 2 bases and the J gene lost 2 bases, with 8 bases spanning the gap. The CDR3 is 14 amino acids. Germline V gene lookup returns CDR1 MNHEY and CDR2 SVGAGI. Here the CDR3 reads CASSYTAYTDTQYF. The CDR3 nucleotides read TGTGCCAGCAGTTACACAGCTTACACAGATACGCAGTATTTT.

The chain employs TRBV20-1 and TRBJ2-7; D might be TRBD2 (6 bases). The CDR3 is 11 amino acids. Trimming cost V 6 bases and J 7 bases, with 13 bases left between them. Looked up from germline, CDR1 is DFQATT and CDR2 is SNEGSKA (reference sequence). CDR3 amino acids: CSAPLGGEQYF. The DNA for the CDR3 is TGCAGTGCCCCCTTGGGGGGAGAGCAGTACTTC.

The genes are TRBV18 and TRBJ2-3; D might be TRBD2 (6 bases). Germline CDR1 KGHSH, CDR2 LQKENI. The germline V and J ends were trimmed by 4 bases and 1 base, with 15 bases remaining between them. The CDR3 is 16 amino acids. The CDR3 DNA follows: TGTGCCAGCTCACTGAGTACTAGCCAGGGCACAGATACGCAGTATTTT. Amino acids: CASSLSTSQGTDTQYF.